The clone carrying this TCR beta chain appeared a few times. Two oligonucleotides, mixed equimolar, formed the beta constant-region primer covering TRBC1 and TRBC2. The ligated cDNA underwent four PCR rounds using SP2 and nested alpha and beta constant-region primers. One entry per CDR3 protein results from TCRdb running MiXCR on the UMI-ligation and nested PCR reads. The table lists under 150,000 distinct CDR3 sequences, 17% of them singletons. The data are from a study of naive and memory T cell subsets. Germline V gene lookup returns CDR1 SGHRS and CDR2 YFSETQ. V lost 0 bases and J 1 base, leaving 11 bases between the germline ends. The CDR3 runs to 15 residues.

This sequence originates from a human donor in good health. Sequenced material: naive CD4+ T cells from blood. The rearrangement uses TRBV5-1 and TRBJ2-7, with TRBD1 as a possible D gene (5 bases). CDR3 sequence (DNA): TGCGCCAGCAGCTTGGAAGGGGTCGGATCCTACGAGCAGTACTTC. Its translation is CASSLEGVGSYEQYF.